Listed here are 26 T cell receptor beta chains from one sample, sequenced in a study of T cell responses to AZD1222 COVID-19 vaccine. The protocol was immunoSEQ multiplex PCR, while the TCRdb copy is restricted to in-frame clones and leaves out a portion. Among 100,000 to 150,000 clones, over 90% were seen once, and the ten largest hold roughly 5.9%. The input for sequencing was peripheral blood, taken on day 0 of AZD1222 vaccination. The receptors were sampled from an adult in good health.

DNA for the CDR3: TGTGCCACCAGCATTGACAGGGGGGATTCGGAGACCCAGTACTTC. This encodes CATSIDRGDSETQYF. This sequence joins TRBV15 and TRBJ2-5; 9 bases map to TRBD1. This CDR3 is 15 amino acids long. CDR1 LNHNV and CDR2 YYDKDF come from the germline V gene (reference sequence). V gave up 4 bases and J gave up 5 bases; unmatched junction bases: 8.

This clone was seen once. This sequence joins TRBV5-4 and TRBJ1-2; D remains unclear. The germline CDR1 and CDR2 sequences are SGHNT and YYREEE (reference sequence). CDR3 size: 13 residues. V gave up 0 bases and J gave up 1 base, with 4 bases separating them. The CDR3 loop reads CASSLAINYGYTF. The CDR3 DNA follows: TGTGCCAGCAGCTTGGCCATTAACTATGGCTACACCTTC. Drawing the rest from reference TRBV5-4 and TRBJ1-2, the complete variable domain is ETGVTQSPTHLIKTRGQQVTLRCSSQSGHNTVSWYQQALGQGPQFIFQYYREEENGRGNFPPRFSGLQFPNYSSELNVNALELDDSALYLCASSLAINYGYTFGSGTRLTVV.

The V call is TRBV25-1, the J call TRBJ2-7; unclear D gene. V dropped 6 bases and J dropped 3 bases, with 9 bases sitting between them. The CDR3 extends over 12 amino acids. Germline values: CDR1 MGHDK, CDR2 SYGVNS. CDR3: CASRGQDYEQYF. CDR3 DNA sequence: TGTGCCAGCAGGGGCCAAGACTACGAGCAGTACTTC.

The genes are TRBV28 and TRBJ2-3; D is perhaps TRBD1 (5 bases). The CDR3 runs 11 residues. Germline CDR1 reads MDHEN; CDR2 reads SYDVKM. V lost 7 bases and J 6 bases, leaving 8 bases between the germline ends. CDR3 protein: CASKGADTQYF. The DNA for the CDR3 is TGTGCCAGCAAAGGGGCGGATACGCAGTATTTT.

The rearrangement uses TRBV7-9 and TRBJ2-1; the D gene is possibly TRBD2 (5 bases). V lost 4 bases, J lost 9 bases, and 13 bases lay in between. Germline V lookup: CDR1 SEHNR, CDR2 FQNEAQ (reference sequence). This CDR3 comprises 13 residues. CDR3 sequence: CASSWTGMGEQFF. The CDR3 DNA reads TGTGCCAGCAGCTGGACGGGAATGGGTGAGCAGTTCTTC. Drawing the rest from reference TRBV7-9 and TRBJ2-1, the complete variable domain is DTGVSQNPRHKITKRGQNVTFRCDPISEHNRLYWYRQTLGQGPEFLTYFQNEAQLEKSRLLSDRFSAERPKGSFSTLEIQRTEQGDSAMYLCASSWTGMGEQFFGPGTRLTVL.

This clone was seen a single time. The gene calls are TRBV6-5 and TRBJ1-2; TRBD1 is a possible D gene (5 bases). CDR1 and CDR2 (germline): MNHEY, SVGAGI. This CDR3 has 12 residues. The V and J ends lost 5 bases and 4 bases respectively, with 8 bases between them. The CDR3 loop reads CASSTGTYGYTF. CDR3 DNA sequence: TGTGCCAGCAGTACAGGCACCTATGGCTACACCTTC.

The chain combines TRBV15 with TRBJ2-5; D is possibly TRBD1 or TRBD2 (6 bases each). Trimming pared 1 base from V and 3 bases from J, leaving 12 bases between. The CDR3 has 15 amino acids. The germline CDR1 and CDR2 sequences are LNHNV and YYDKDF (reference sequence). DNA for the CDR3: TGTGCCACCAGCAGAGTTGGGGGGCCTAAAGAGACCCAGTACTTC. It translates to CATSRVGGPKETQYF.

The chain uses TRBV3-1 (or the pseudogene TRBV3-2) and TRBJ1-1; possibly TRBD1 for D (5 bases). CDR1 is LGHDT and CDR2 is YNNKEL in the germline V gene (reference sequence). The V end lost 0 bases, the J end lost 8 bases, and 13 bases lay between the germline ends. The CDR3 is 14 amino acids. The CDR3 loop reads CASSQDRTTGEAFF. The CDR3 DNA reads as TGTGCCAGCAGCCAAGACCGGACAACGGGGGAAGCTTTCTTT.

The V and J genes are TRBV19 and TRBJ1-1; 7 bases map to TRBD1. In germline, CDR1 is LNHDA, CDR2 SQIVND (reference sequence). The CDR3 contains 13 residues. After removal of 6 bases from V and 4 bases from J, the junction contained 5 bases not matched to a gene. The CDR3 coding sequence is TGTGCCAGTAGCCAGACAGGGATCACTGAAGCTTTCTTT. It encodes CASSQTGITEAFF.

The V call is TRBV6-2 or TRBV6-3, the J call TRBJ2-2; D not certain. Trimming took off 0 bases at V and 0 bases at J, with 14 bases between the two ends. Per germline, CDR1 MNHEY and CDR2 SVGEGT. This CDR3 contains 18 residues. CDR3 residues: CASSYSERAATNTGELFF. In DNA, the CDR3 is TGTGCCAGCAGTTACTCGGAACGGGCAGCAACGAACACCGGGGAGCTGTTTTTT.

The chain is built from TRBV7-2 and TRBJ2-1; 8 positions agree with TRBD2. J lost 7 bases, V lost 1 base, and 6 bases had no gene match. CDR3 length: 15 amino acids. Germline V gene sequence: CDR1 SGHTA, CDR2 FQGNSA. The CDR3 spells CASSLVSGIDNEQFF. Written as DNA, the CDR3 is TGTGCCAGCAGCTTAGTTAGCGGGATAGATAATGAGCAGTTCTTC. The whole variable domain, filled in from reference TRBV7-2 and TRBJ2-1, reads GAGVSQSPSNKVTEKGKDVELRCDPISGHTALYWYRQSLGQGLEFLIYFQGNSAPDKSGLPSDRFSAERTGGSVSTLTIQRTQQEDSAVYLCASSLVSGIDNEQFFGPGTRLTVL.

V and J are TRBV19 and TRBJ1-1; the match to TRBD1 covers 9 bases. The CDR3 covers 13 residues. CDR1 and CDR2 (germline): LNHDA, SQIVND (reference sequence). The J segment lost 10 bases and the V segment lost 6 bases, leaving 9 bases of the junction unmatched. This CDR3 is CASSWTGDGRAFF. For the CDR3, the DNA is TGTGCCAGTAGCTGGACAGGGGACGGGAGAGCTTTCTTT.

This clone was seen only once. V and J are TRBV28 and TRBJ1-4; D is unresolved. The CDR3 has 14 residues. CDR1 MDHEN and CDR2 SYDVKM come from the germline V gene. Trimming removed 3 bases from V and 8 bases from J, with 13 bases in between. CDR3 coding DNA: TGTGCCAGCAGTTTGGGAGGGATAGGCGAAAAACTGTTTTTT. Amino acid sequence: CASSLGGIGEKLFF.

This chain joins TRBV6-5 and TRBJ1-3; 7 bases fit TRBD1. Trimming took 6 bases from V and 7 from J; bases not matched to a gene: 6. The CDR3 extends over 13 amino acids. Germline CDR1 and CDR2: MNHEY and SVGAGI. The chain's CDR3 is CASSIQGFNTIYF. For the CDR3, the DNA is TGTGCCAGCAGCATACAGGGGTTCAACACCATATATTTT.

The chain recombines TRBV23-1 with TRBJ1-1; possible D gene TRBD1, 5 bases. TRBV23-1 is known as an ORF, though its function is uncertain. Trimming shortened V by 1 base and J by 3 bases, and 15 bases separated the two germline ends. The CDR3 totals 16 residues. CDR3 sequence: CASSQCHPGGDTEAFF. Written as DNA, the CDR3 is TGCGCCAGCAGTCAATGCCATCCGGGGGGGGACACTGAAGCTTTCTTT.

This clone appeared once. The chain joins TRBV6-5 to TRBJ2-7, with D possibly TRBD2 on 5 matching bases. From germline, CDR1 is MNHEY and CDR2 SVGAGI. Between the trimmed V and J ends, which lost 7 bases and 5 bases, there was a span of 15 bases. This CDR3 region has 13 residues. CDR3 in amino acids: CASTLARVNEQYF. The CDR3 DNA follows: TGTGCCAGCACCCTGGCGAGGGTGAACGAGCAGTACTTC.

The genes are TRBV9 and TRBJ2-2; no clear D gene. CDR1 is SGDLS and CDR2 is YYNGEE in the germline V gene. The CDR3 runs to 12 residues. Trimming removed 0 bases at V and 9 bases at J, with 6 bases between. The CDR3 DNA reads as TGTGCCAGCAGCGTAGACCCCCGGGAGCTGTTTTTT. It codes for CASSVDPRELFF. Full variable domain (outside the CDR3, taken from reference TRBV9 and TRBJ2-2): DSGVTQTPKHLITATGQRVTLRCSPRSGDLSVYWYQQSLDQGLQFLIQYYNGEERAKGNILERFSAQQFPDLHSELNLSSLELGDSALYFCASSVDPRELFFGEGSRLTVL.

This rearrangement joins TRBV4-1 to TRBJ1-5; 7 nucleotides match TRBD1. The CDR3 spans 18 residues. Germline V gene sequence: CDR1 MGHRA, CDR2 YSYEKL. J was trimmed by 0 bases and V by 1 base; bases with no gene match: 9. CDR3 DNA sequence: TGCGCCAGCAGCCAAGTTCGGGACAGCTTCTATAGCAATCAGCCCCAGCATTTT. Its protein is CASSQVRDSFYSNQPQHF.

This clone was seen only once. The V gene is TRBV6-2 or TRBV6-3, the J gene TRBJ2-2; unclear D gene. Trimming took 5 bases from V and 7 from J, leaving 11 bases between them. The length of the CDR3 is 13 residues. Germline CDR1 reads MNHEY; CDR2 reads SVGEGT. Here the CDR3 reads CASSRLRFGELFF. The CDR3 DNA reads as TGTGCCAGCAGTAGGTTGCGCTTCGGGGAGCTGTTTTTT.

The chain employs TRBV11-2 and TRBJ1-2; 7 bases are shared with TRBD1. CDR3 size: 13 residues. Per the germline V gene, CDR1 is SGHAT and CDR2 is FQNNGV. Trimming at V came to 5 bases and at J to 4 bases, leaving 4 bases not matched to a gene. CDR3 DNA sequence: TGTGCCAGCAGCCAGGGGGGTACCTATGGCTACACCTTC. Encoded protein: CASSQGGTYGYTF. The full variable domain, completed using reference TRBV11-2 and TRBJ1-2, is EAGVAQSPRYKIIEKRQSVAFWCNPISGHATLYWYQQILGQGPKLLIQFQNNGVVDDSQLPKDRFSAERLKGVDSTLKIQPAKLEDSAVYLCASSQGGTYGYTFGSGTRLTVV.

By sample share, this clone is medium-sized (0.01 to 0.1%). The chain links TRBV7-9 to TRBJ1-2; D not certain. The CDR3 runs 13 residues. Between the trimmed V and J ends, which lost 3 bases and 6 bases, there was a span of 11 bases. Germline loops: CDR1 SEHNR, CDR2 FQNEAQ (reference sequence). In DNA, the CDR3 is TGTGCCAGCAGCTTGGTACCAGCTAATGGCTACACCTTC. It encodes CASSLVPANGYTF.

This CDR3 reads CAWGGGDGYTF. The CDR3 DNA follows: TGTGCCTGGGGGGGAGGGGATGGCTACACCTTC. V is TRBV30 and J is TRBJ1-2; tentatively, D is TRBD1 (5 bases). The V and J ends lost 5 bases and 6 bases respectively, with 10 bases between them. This CDR3 has 11 residues. Germline assignment: CDR1 GTSNPN and CDR2 SVGIG (reference sequence). Combining the CDR3 with reference TRBV30 and TRBJ1-2 gives the whole variable domain SQTIHQWPATLVQPVGSPLSLECTVEGTSNPNLYWYRQAAGRGLQLLFYSVGIGQISSEVPQNLSASRPQDRQFILSSKKLLLSDSGFYLCAWGGGDGYTFGSGTRLTVV.

This chain joins TRBV6-1 and TRBJ1-5, with D perhaps TRBD1 (5 bases). Looked up from germline, CDR1 is MNHNS and CDR2 is SASEGT. Trimming removed 4 bases from V and 1 base from J, with 14 bases in between. The length of the CDR3 is 16 residues. The CDR3 spells CASSGGKDISNQPQHF. CDR3 DNA: TGTGCCAGCAGTGGGGGGAAGGACATAAGCAATCAGCCCCAGCATTTT.

This clone has only one observation. This rearrangement joins TRBV2 to TRBJ1-5; D unclear. The CDR3 runs 13 residues. In germline, CDR1 is SNHLY, CDR2 FYNNEI. V was pared by 3 bases and J by 7 bases, with 10 bases between. CDR3 sequence (DNA): TGTGCCAGCAGTGATCGGCTAGGGCAGCCCCAGCATTTT. The encoded protein is CASSDRLGQPQHF.

This clone was observed a handful of times. The CDR3 sequence: CASSIPGTMAGELFF. CDR3 coding DNA: TGTGCCAGTAGTATTCCCGGGACAATGGCCGGGGAGCTGTTTTTT. This chain joins TRBV19 and TRBJ2-2, with D possibly TRBD1 on 6 matching bases. Germline V CDR1 and CDR2: LNHDA, SQIVND (reference sequence). V was trimmed by 3 bases and J by 6 bases, leaving 14 bases between them. This CDR3 region has 15 residues.

This chain uses TRBV2 with TRBJ2-1, with D uncertain. The CDR3 consists of 11 residues. Trimming shortened V by 8 bases and J by 8 bases, and 10 bases separated the two germline ends. Germline V gene sequence: CDR1 SNHLY, CDR2 FYNNEI. The CDR3 DNA follows: TGTGCCAGCTATGAGGCTCATGAGCAGTTCTTC. Translation gives CASYEAHEQFF. The complete variable domain, with remaining parts taken from reference TRBV2 and TRBJ2-1, reads EPEVTQTPSHQVTQMGQEVILRCVPISNHLYFYWYRQILGQKVEFLVSFYNNEISEKSEIFDDQFSVERPDGSNFTLKIRSTKLEDSAMYFCASYEAHEQFFGPGTRLTVL.